Ten or more counts support the clone carrying this TCR beta chain. What it binds is unknown. V gave up 2 bases and J gave up 4 bases, with 4 bases separating them. The CDR3 loop spans 12 amino acids. Germline CDR1 reads MNHEY; CDR2 reads SVGEGT. This entry comes from a study of identical twins. Overall study results and limits: Without tracking the same donors, conclusions rested on cross-sectional statistical analysis.

Unique molecular identifiers were in the cDNA, with template-switch universal primer binding. In TCRdb, the 5' RACE reads were re-called with MiXCR into one record per CDR3 protein. The sample contains around 510,000 distinct CDR3 sequences, 13% to 15% of which appear only once. This sample was shared with a second study, whose subject was yellow fever vaccine responses in identical twins.

The V call is TRBV6-2 or TRBV6-3, the J call TRBJ2-3; D unresolved. Sequences were obtained from CD4+ T cells sorted from blood. This TCR was sampled from a woman aged 18-35 years in good health. CDR3 sequence (DNA): TGTGCCAGCAGTTACGCCCCAGATACGCAGTATTTT. Translated: CASSYAPDTQYF.